Listed below are T cell receptor beta chains from one sample, sequenced in a study of blood T cell repertoires in COVID-19. Sequencing was performed with immunoSEQ multiplex PCR; in TCRdb, only in-frame clones are kept and a portion is missing. The repertoire includes 55,000 to 75,000 clones, around 87% of them detected once, and 7.4% sits in the top ten. The sample taken for sequencing was peripheral blood. The receptors here all came from a human donor with active COVID-19. The donor label of this sample is uncertain. The CDR3 runs from the conserved cysteine through the conserved F or W. D genes are given only for firm matches. Clone size is given for some rows only: seen once, a few or many times, or a class if the clone is expanded.

D	V	J	size	DNA	CDR3
NA	TRBV19	TRBJ2-4	NA	TGTGCCAGCGCTGGAGGGGGCTTCATAGGGATTCAGTACTTC	CASAGGGFIGIQYF
NA	TRBV5-5	TRBJ1-2	NA	TGTGCCAGCAGCTTGTCCCCATACTATGGCTACACCTTC	CASSLSPYYGYTF
NA	TRBV10-3	TRBJ1-5	once	TGTGCCATCGGAGGGGTTGGCAATCAGCCCCAGCATTTT	CAIGGVGNQPQHF
NA	TRBV6-4	TRBJ2-1	NA	TGTGCCAGCAGTGACCCGGGATCCAATGAGCAGTTCTTC	CASSDPGSNEQFF
NA	TRBV3-1/TRBV3-2	TRBJ2-3	NA	TGTGCCAGCAGCAGCTACAACGGAGACTTGGATACGCAGTATTTT	CASSSYNGDLDTQYF
NA	TRBV5-1	TRBJ2-7	NA	TGCGCCAGCAGCTTGGAGGACAGCTCCTACGAGCAGTACTTC	CASSLEDSSYEQYF
TRBD1	TRBV28	TRBJ2-3	NA	TGTGCCAGCAGTGCTCCGGGACAGGGTAAAGATACGCAGTATTTT	CASSAPGQGKDTQYF
NA	TRBV24-1	TRBJ1-4	NA	TGTGCGACCCGGACAGACCATATGGAAAAACTGTTTTTT	CATRTDHMEKLFF
NA	TRBV9	TRBJ1-2	NA	TGTGCCAGCAGCGCCCGGGGTCAGACAATCTATGGCTACACCTTC	CASSARGQTIYGYTF
TRBD1	TRBV12-5	TRBJ2-7	NA	TGTGCTAGTGGGCCCCCGGGACAGGAGACCCCAGCCTACGAGCAGTACTTC	CASGPPGQETPAYEQYF
TRBD2	TRBV9	TRBJ2-7	NA	TGTGCCAGCAGCGTAGGTAGCGGGACCTACGAGCAGTACTTC	CASSVGSGTYEQYF